These T cell receptor beta chains were read from a single sample in a study of blood T cell repertoires in COVID-19. TCRdb keeps only in-frame clones here, not all; method: immunoSEQ multiplex PCR. The table shows 250,000 to 300,000 clones, with around 82% occurring only once. What was sequenced was peripheral blood. Source of these receptors: a woman between 18 and 30 years old with acute or convalescent COVID-19. Both conserved end residues are trimmed from each CDR3. Clone size is shown for a subset of rows, as once, few, many or a class of expanded clone.

.	TRBV7-3	TRBJ2-1	ASSSASPRVNNEQF
.	TRBV7-3	TRBJ2-3	ASQLAGGTDTQY
.	TRBV3-1/TRBV3-2	TRBJ2-2	ASSQMKPSTGELF
.	TRBV5-6	TRBJ1-5	ASSLAGVGVQH
.	TRBV5-6	TRBJ2-6	ASSPRGSSIFSGANVLT
.	TRBV5-1	TRBJ1-1	ASSLGPGGAGTEAF
once	TRBV7-2	TRBJ2-7	ASSGSTGNEQY
.	TRBV28	TRBJ2-1	ASSFSHSYNEQF
.	TRBV30	TRBJ1-3	AWSADRGLNTIY
few	TRBV30	TRBJ1-1	AWSEAGHTEAF
.	TRBV21-1	TRBJ1-2	ASTERRGYYGYT
.	TRBV28	TRBJ1-2	ASSLRGTGYT
.	TRBV7-9	TRBJ1-5	ASSSEGWGQPQH
.	TRBV5-1	TRBJ2-7	ASSFDRGRYEQY
.	TRBV7-3	TRBJ2-2	ASSRSPLAGVGGELF
.	TRBV6-6	TRBJ2-1	ASSYSVPAADEQF
few	TRBV4-2	TRBJ2-7	ASSRRTSANYEQY
.	TRBV19	TRBJ2-1	ASSGAGVSSYNEQF
.	TRBV25-1	TRBJ2-3	ASTAVFGTGGEDTQY
once	TRBV6-2/TRBV6-3	TRBJ2-2	ASSYRASGRPNTGELF
.	TRBV5-1	TRBJ2-7	ASTIVPGSSSYEQY
once	TRBV11-2	TRBJ1-5	ASRVGATLLPQH
.	TRBV29-1	TRBJ1-2	SVAGTGVGYT
.	TRBV15	TRBJ1-5	ATRTGDNSNQPQH
.	TRBV27	TRBJ1-1	ASSLLSNQGNTEAF
.	TRBV19	TRBJ2-7	ASSIDLSSATLSYEQY
.	TRBV7-2	TRBJ2-7	ASSLGTSLGEQY